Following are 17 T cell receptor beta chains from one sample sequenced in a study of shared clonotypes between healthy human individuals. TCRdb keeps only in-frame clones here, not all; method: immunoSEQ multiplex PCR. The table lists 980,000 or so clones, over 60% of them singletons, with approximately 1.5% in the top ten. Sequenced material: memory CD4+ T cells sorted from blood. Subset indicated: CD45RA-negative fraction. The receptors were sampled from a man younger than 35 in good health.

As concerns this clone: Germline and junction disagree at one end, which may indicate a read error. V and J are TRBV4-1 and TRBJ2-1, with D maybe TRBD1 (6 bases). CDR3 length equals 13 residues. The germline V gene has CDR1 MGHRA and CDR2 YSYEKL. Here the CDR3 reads CASTQPDRNEQFF. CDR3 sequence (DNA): TGCGCCAGCACCCAACCGGACAGAAATGAGCAGTTCTTC.

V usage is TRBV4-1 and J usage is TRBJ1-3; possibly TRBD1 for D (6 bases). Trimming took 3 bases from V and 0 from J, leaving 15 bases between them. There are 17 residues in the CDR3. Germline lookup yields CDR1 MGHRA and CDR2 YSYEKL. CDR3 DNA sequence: TGCGCCAGCAGCCAGGGGGACACACCTAGCTCTGGAAACACCATATATTTT. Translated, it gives CASSQGDTPSSGNTIYF.

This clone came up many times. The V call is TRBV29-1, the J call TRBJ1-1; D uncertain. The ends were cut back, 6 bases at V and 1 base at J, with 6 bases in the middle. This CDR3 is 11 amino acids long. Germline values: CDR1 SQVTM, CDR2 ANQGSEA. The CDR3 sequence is CSVIPNTEAFF. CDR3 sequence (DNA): TGCAGCGTAATCCCGAACACTGAAGCTTTCTTT.

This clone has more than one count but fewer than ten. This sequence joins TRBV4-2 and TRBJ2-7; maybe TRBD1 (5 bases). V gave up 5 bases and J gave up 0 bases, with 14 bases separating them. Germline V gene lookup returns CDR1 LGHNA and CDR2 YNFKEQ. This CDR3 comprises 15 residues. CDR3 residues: CASSGTGVSSYEQYF. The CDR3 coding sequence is TGTGCCAGCAGCGGAACAGGAGTAAGCTCCTACGAGCAGTACTTC.

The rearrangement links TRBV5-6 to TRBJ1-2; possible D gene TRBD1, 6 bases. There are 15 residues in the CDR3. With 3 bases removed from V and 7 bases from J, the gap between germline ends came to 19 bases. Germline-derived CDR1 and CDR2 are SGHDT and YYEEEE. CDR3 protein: CASSSKGGLTGGYTF. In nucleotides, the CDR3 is TGTGCCAGCAGCTCTAAGGGGGGATTAACTGGTGGCTACACCTTC.

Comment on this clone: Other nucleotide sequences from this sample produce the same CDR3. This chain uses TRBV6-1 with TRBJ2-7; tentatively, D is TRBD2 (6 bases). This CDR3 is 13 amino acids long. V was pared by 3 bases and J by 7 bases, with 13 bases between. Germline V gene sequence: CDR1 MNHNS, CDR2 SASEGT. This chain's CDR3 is CASSEVQGGEQYF. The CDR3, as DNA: TGTGCCAGCAGTGAGGTCCAGGGAGGTGAGCAGTACTTC.

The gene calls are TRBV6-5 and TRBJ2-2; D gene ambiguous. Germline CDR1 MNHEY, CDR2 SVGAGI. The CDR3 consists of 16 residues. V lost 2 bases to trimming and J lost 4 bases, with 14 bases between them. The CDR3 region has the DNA TGTGCCAGCAGTTACGAGATTTACGGTGGCACCGGGGAGCTGTTTTTT. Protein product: CASSYEIYGGTGELFF.

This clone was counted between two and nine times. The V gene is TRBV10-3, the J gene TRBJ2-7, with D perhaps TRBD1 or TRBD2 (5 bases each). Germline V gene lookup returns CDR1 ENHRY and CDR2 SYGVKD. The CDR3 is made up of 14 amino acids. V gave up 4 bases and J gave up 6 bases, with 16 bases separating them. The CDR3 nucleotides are TGTGCCATCAGTGTTGGTGGGCTTGGGGGCGAGCAGTACTTC. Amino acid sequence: CAISVGGLGGEQYF.

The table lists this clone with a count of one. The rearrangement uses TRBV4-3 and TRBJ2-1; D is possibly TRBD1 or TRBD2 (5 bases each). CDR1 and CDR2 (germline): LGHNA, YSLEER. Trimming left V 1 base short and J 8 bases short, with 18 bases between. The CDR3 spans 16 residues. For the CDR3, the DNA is TGCGCCAGCAGCCAAGCCTACGAGAGGGGTAGCGATGAGCAGTTCTTC. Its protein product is CASSQAYERGSDEQFF.

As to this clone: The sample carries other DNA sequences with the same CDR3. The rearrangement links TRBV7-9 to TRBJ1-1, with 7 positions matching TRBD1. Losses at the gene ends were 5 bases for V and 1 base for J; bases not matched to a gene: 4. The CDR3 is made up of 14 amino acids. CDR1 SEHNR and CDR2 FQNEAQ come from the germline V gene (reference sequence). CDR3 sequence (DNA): TGTGCCAGCAGCCCAAGACAGGGGAACACTGAAGCTTTCTTT. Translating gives CASSPRQGNTEAFF. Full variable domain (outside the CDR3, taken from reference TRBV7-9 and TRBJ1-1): DTGVSQNPRHKITKRGQNVTFRCDPISEHNRLYWYRQTLGQGPEFLTYFQNEAQLEKSRLLSDRFSAERPKGSFSTLEIQRTEQGDSAMYLCASSPRQGNTEAFFGQGTRLTVV.

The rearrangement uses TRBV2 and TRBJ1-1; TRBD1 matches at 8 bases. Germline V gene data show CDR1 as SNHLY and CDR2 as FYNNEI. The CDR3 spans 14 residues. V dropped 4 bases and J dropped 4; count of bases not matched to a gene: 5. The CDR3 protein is CASSVDRVGTEAFF. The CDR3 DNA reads TGTGCCAGCAGTGTGGACAGGGTAGGCACTGAAGCTTTCTTT.

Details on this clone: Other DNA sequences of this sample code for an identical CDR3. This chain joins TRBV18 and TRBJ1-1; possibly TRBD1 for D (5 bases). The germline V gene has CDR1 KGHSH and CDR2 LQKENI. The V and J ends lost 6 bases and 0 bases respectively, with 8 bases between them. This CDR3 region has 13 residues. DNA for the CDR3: TGTGCCAGCTCCGGACAAGTGAACACTGAAGCTTTCTTT. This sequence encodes CASSGQVNTEAFF.

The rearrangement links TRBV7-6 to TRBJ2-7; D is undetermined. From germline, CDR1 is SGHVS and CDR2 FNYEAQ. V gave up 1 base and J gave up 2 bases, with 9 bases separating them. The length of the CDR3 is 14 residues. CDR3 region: CASSLVSETYEQYF. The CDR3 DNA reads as TGTGCCAGCAGCTTAGTATCTGAGACCTACGAGCAGTACTTC.

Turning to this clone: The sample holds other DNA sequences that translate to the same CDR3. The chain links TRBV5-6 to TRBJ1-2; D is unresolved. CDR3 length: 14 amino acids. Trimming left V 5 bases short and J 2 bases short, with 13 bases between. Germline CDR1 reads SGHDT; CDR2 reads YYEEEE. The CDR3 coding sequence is TGTGCCAGCAGTCTTGGACGGCTGAACTATGGCTACACCTTC. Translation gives CASSLGRLNYGYTF.

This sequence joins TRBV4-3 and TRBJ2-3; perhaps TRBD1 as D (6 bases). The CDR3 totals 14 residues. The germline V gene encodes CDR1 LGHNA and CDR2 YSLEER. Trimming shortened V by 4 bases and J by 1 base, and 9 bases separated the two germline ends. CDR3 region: CASSPRTGTDTQYF. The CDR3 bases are TGCGCCAGCAGCCCCCGGACAGGCACAGATACGCAGTATTTT.

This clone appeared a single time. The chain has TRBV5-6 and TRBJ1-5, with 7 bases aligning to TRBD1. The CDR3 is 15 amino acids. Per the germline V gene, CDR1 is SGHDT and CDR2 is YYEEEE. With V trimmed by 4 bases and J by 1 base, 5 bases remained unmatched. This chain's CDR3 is CASSRTGVSNQPQHF. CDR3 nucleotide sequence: TGTGCCAGCAGCCGAACAGGGGTAAGCAATCAGCCCCAGCATTTT. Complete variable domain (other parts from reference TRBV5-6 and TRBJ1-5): DAGVTQSPTHLIKTRGQQVTLRCSPKSGHDTVSWYQQALGQGPQFIFQYYEEEERQRGNFPDRFSGHQFPNYSSELNVNALLLGDSALYLCASSRTGVSNQPQHFGDGTRLSIL.

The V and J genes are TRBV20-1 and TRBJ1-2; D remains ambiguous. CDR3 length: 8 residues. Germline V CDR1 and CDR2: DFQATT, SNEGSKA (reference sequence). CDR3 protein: CRPHGYTF. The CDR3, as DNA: TGCAGGCCCCATGGCTACACCTTC.